The clone carrying this TCR beta chain was detected only a few times. Per germline, CDR1 SEHNR and CDR2 FQNEAQ (reference sequence). This CDR3 region has 15 residues. The germline V and J ends were trimmed by 1 base and 2 bases, with 9 bases remaining between them. TCRdb re-called the RT-PCR reads through MiXCR, storing one row per CDR3 protein. This table has around 700,000 distinct CDR3 sequences, 12% to 15% appearing once. The sequence derives from a female donor in good health, serving as a healthy control. Sample: memory CD4+ T cells from blood. The chain has TRBV7-9 and TRBJ1-5, with D possibly matching TRBD1 (5 bases). The CDR3 region is CASSLDRLGNQPQHF. CDR3 bases: TGTGCCAGCAGCTTAGACAGGCTCGGCAATCAGCCCCAGCATTTT.